Presented here are 32 T cell receptor beta chains from one specimen sequenced in a study of T cell responses to AZD1222 COVID-19 vaccine. Method: immunoSEQ multiplex PCR; TCRdb's copy keeps in-frame clones and lacks some. The table shows some 170,000 clones, with around 94% occurring only once. Sequencing was performed on peripheral blood, taken on day 0 of AZD1222 vaccination. The receptors stem from an adult in good health.

The V and J genes are TRBV7-9 and TRBJ1-4, with D possibly TRBD1 on 5 matching bases. Germline CDR1 SEHNR, CDR2 FQNEAQ (reference sequence). The V end lost 4 bases, the J end lost 5 bases, and 8 bases lay between the germline ends. This CDR3 spans 13 amino acids. The CDR3 is CASSSGQNEKLFF. For the CDR3, the DNA is TGTGCCAGCAGCTCCGGACAAAATGAAAAACTGTTTTTT.

Only one count was recorded for this clone. V usage is TRBV11-2 and J usage is TRBJ1-1; 8 bases are a match to TRBD1. After removal of 1 base from V and 1 base from J, the junction contained 2 bases not matched to a gene. Per the germline V gene, CDR1 is SGHAT and CDR2 is FQNNGV. This CDR3 is 15 amino acids long. The CDR3 spells CASSLGDRSNTEAFF. The DNA of the CDR3 is TGTGCCAGCAGCTTAGGGGACAGGTCGAACACTGAAGCTTTCTTT. The entire variable domain, with the rest obtained from reference TRBV11-2 and TRBJ1-1, is as follows: EAGVAQSPRYKIIEKRQSVAFWCNPISGHATLYWYQQILGQGPKLLIQFQNNGVVDDSQLPKDRFSAERLKGVDSTLKIQPAKLEDSAVYLCASSLGDRSNTEAFFGQGTRLTVV.

This chain uses TRBV11-2 with TRBJ1-1; D ambiguous. V lost 3 bases and J lost 0, with 8 bases in between. Germline CDR1 and CDR2: SGHAT and FQNNGV. The CDR3 runs to 14 residues. The CDR3, as DNA: TGTGCCAGCAGCTTTTTTCAGTTGAACACTGAAGCTTTCTTT. It yields the protein CASSFFQLNTEAFF.

The V and J genes are TRBV6-1 and TRBJ1-4, with a possible D match to TRBD1 (5 bases). Germline V gene lookup returns CDR1 MNHNS and CDR2 SASEGT. This CDR3 is built from 14 residues. The ends were cut back, 3 bases at V and 7 bases at J, with 12 bases in the middle. The chain's CDR3 is CASSEGTSSEKLFF. CDR3 bases: TGTGCCAGCAGTGAGGGGACTTCAAGTGAAAAACTGTTTTTT.

The rearrangement joins TRBV19 to TRBJ2-2; no clear D gene. Germline loops: CDR1 LNHDA, CDR2 SQIVND (reference sequence). This CDR3 comprises 13 residues. V was trimmed by 5 bases and J by 6 bases, leaving 10 bases between them. CDR3 sequence: CASSPPPAGELFF. The DNA of the CDR3 is TGTGCCAGTAGTCCACCGCCTGCCGGGGAGCTGTTTTTT.

The chain uses TRBV11-2 and TRBJ2-3; no reliable D call. Germline CDR1 SGHAT, CDR2 FQNNGV. Trimming left V 3 bases short and J 4 bases short, with 5 bases between. This CDR3 has 12 amino acids. The CDR3 loop reads CASSFWADTQYF. For the CDR3, the DNA is TGTGCCAGCAGCTTCTGGGCAGATACGCAGTATTTT. Full variable domain (rest looked up from reference TRBV11-2 and TRBJ2-3): EAGVAQSPRYKIIEKRQSVAFWCNPISGHATLYWYQQILGQGPKLLIQFQNNGVVDDSQLPKDRFSAERLKGVDSTLKIQPAKLEDSAVYLCASSFWADTQYFGPGTRLTVL.

This clone was recorded a few times. V is TRBV7-2 and J is TRBJ2-7, with 7 bases that match TRBD2. This CDR3 region has 15 residues. CDR1 SGHTA and CDR2 FQGNSA come from the germline V gene. V shed 8 bases, J shed 2 bases, and the junction held 12 bases outside the gene matches. Written as DNA, the CDR3 is TGTGCCAGCGGGGGGAGGGCAGGAGCTACCTACGAGCAGTACTTC. Its translation is CASGGRAGATYEQYF.

The rearrangement links TRBV19 to TRBJ1-6; no reliable D call. The CDR3 is 20 amino acids. V was pared by 1 base and J by 2 bases, with 21 bases between. Germline values: CDR1 LNHDA, CDR2 SQIVND (reference sequence). Written as DNA, the CDR3 is TGTGCCAGTAGTATAGCTAGAGGACCGGGCGAGAGGACCTATAATTCACCCCTCCACTTT. Its translation: CASSIARGPGERTYNSPLHF.

The CDR3 loop is CASSPPGTKNTEAFF. Here the CDR3 DNA reads TGTGCCAGTAGTCCACCGGGGACGAAAAACACTGAAGCTTTCTTT. The genes are TRBV19 and TRBJ1-1; TRBD1 might be the D (5 bases). V lost 5 bases and J lost 2, with 15 bases in between. The germline V gene has CDR1 LNHDA and CDR2 SQIVND (reference sequence). The CDR3 extends over 15 amino acids.

The rearrangement links TRBV11-2 to TRBJ2-6; 7 nucleotides agree with TRBD1. V shed 5 bases, J shed 0 bases, and the junction held 7 bases outside the gene matches. CDR3 length equals 17 residues. Germline values: CDR1 SGHAT, CDR2 FQNNGV. The CDR3 region is CASSPGTVTSGANVLTF. The CDR3 region has the DNA TGTGCCAGCAGCCCAGGGACAGTGACCTCTGGGGCCAACGTCCTGACTTTC.

The J gene is TRBJ2-1, the V gene TRBV10-2; D is uncertain. The CDR3 contains 13 residues. The V gene lost 4 bases and the J gene lost 8 bases, with 12 bases spanning the gap. From germline, CDR1 is WSHSY and CDR2 SAAADI. The CDR3 region has the DNA TGCGCCAGCAGTGTTTCTTTAGGCGATGAGCAGTTCTTC. It is translated as CASSVSLGDEQFF.

The count of this clone is one. This chain connects TRBV5-8 to TRBJ1-6; a possible D gene is TRBD1 (5 bases). This CDR3 is built from 15 residues. Germline V lookup: CDR1 SGHTS, CDR2 YDEGEE. V was cut by 4 bases and J by 7 bases, with 15 bases left in between. The CDR3 protein is CASSLYGTVNSPLHF. In DNA form, the CDR3 reads TGTGCCAGCAGCCTCTACGGGACCGTCAATTCACCCCTCCACTTT.

Details on this clone: The same CDR3 can be traced to other DNA sequences in this sample. J is TRBJ2-7 and V is TRBV5-5; possibly TRBD1 for D (6 bases). Germline V CDR1 and CDR2: SGHKS, YYEKEE (reference sequence). The CDR3 sequence is 15 residues long. V shed 0 bases and J shed 3 bases, with 13 bases lying between them. The CDR3 sequence: CASSLDRARGYEQYF. DNA of the CDR3: TGTGCCAGCAGCTTGGACAGGGCCCGGGGCTACGAGCAGTACTTC.

The J gene is TRBJ2-5, the V gene TRBV10-1; D may be TRBD2 (6 bases). The CDR3 contains 16 residues. The germline gives CDR1 WNHNN, CDR2 SYGVQD (reference sequence). Trimming removed 6 bases from V and 7 bases from J, with 24 bases in between. CDR3 in DNA: TGCGCCAGCAGGGACTACCACACCTCACGGAGAAGGACCCAGTACTTC. It yields the protein CASRDYHTSRRRTQYF.

The rearrangement joins TRBV5-1 to TRBJ2-1; D is unresolved. V dropped 0 bases and J dropped 0 bases, with 10 bases sitting between them. Germline values: CDR1 SGHRS, CDR2 YFSETQ. There are 16 residues in the CDR3. This chain's CDR3 is CASSLDVRASYNEQFF. The CDR3 DNA follows: TGCGCCAGCAGCTTGGACGTAAGGGCCTCCTACAATGAGCAGTTCTTC.

The rearrangement links TRBV7-9 to TRBJ2-7, with D maybe TRBD1 (5 bases). Germline V gives CDR1 SEHNR, CDR2 FQNEAQ (reference sequence). The CDR3 consists of 13 residues. Deletions cut 4 bases from V and 3 bases from J, with 10 bases between. The CDR3 bases are TGTGCCAGCAGCTCGAGACAGAGCTACGAGCAGTACTTC. This sequence encodes CASSSRQSYEQYF.

V is TRBV6-5 and J is TRBJ1-1, with D uncertain. The ends were cut back, 4 bases at V and 8 bases at J, with 8 bases in the middle. Looked up from germline, CDR1 is MNHEY and CDR2 is SVGAGI. The CDR3 covers 11 residues. The CDR3 DNA reads as TGTGCCAGCAGTTCCTCATGGGAAGCTTTCTTT. It is translated as CASSSSWEAFF.

This rearrangement joins TRBV2 to TRBJ1-2, with D possibly TRBD1 on 5 matching bases. CDR3 length: 16 residues. V lost 7 bases, J lost 0 bases, and 18 bases lay in between. The germline gives CDR1 SNHLY, CDR2 FYNNEI. The DNA of the CDR3 is TGTGCCAGCACCTTAGCCCCGACAGATCCTAACTATGGCTACACCTTC. The encoded protein is CASTLAPTDPNYGYTF.

The CDR3 nucleotides are TGTGCCAGTAGTCCCCGGGACGGACCTAATGAAAAACTGTTTTTT. This translates into CASSPRDGPNEKLFF. The gene calls are TRBV19 and TRBJ1-4, with D maybe TRBD1 (5 bases). V was trimmed by 5 bases and J by 3 bases, leaving 13 bases between them. Germline-derived CDR1 and CDR2 are LNHDA and SQIVND (reference sequence). There are 15 residues in the CDR3.

The CDR3 DNA sequence: TGTGCCAGCACCCTACGGGCTAGCGAGAACACCGGGGAGCTGTTTTTT. Translating gives CASTLRASENTGELFF. The V and J genes are TRBV11-1 and TRBJ2-2; D possibly corresponds to TRBD2 (6 bases). CDR1 is SGHAT, CDR2 FQDESV, per germline (reference sequence). The CDR3 has 16 amino acids. Trimming took 7 bases from V and 1 from J, leaving 16 bases between them.

In this sample, this clone turned up once. V usage is TRBV15 and J usage is TRBJ2-1; 13 nucleotides line up with TRBD2. J gave up 9 bases and V 3 bases, and 14 bases lay outside the gene matches. The germline gives CDR1 LNHNV, CDR2 YYDKDF (reference sequence). The CDR3 is 18 residues long. CDR3: CATSRGRGLAGPSSEQFF. The CDR3 DNA is TGTGCCACCAGCAGGGGGAGGGGACTAGCGGGACCGTCCAGTGAGCAGTTCTTC.

The chain carries TRBV6-5 and TRBJ2-7; D unclear. The germline V gene encodes CDR1 MNHEY and CDR2 SVGAGI. This CDR3 contains 11 residues. The V end was cut by 7 bases, the J end by 2 bases, with 6 bases between. CDR3 amino acids: CASNWAYEQYF. CDR3 nucleotide sequence: TGTGCCAGCAATTGGGCCTACGAGCAGTACTTC.

The chain recombines TRBV9 with TRBJ2-2; TRBD1 matches 8 bases. Germline loops: CDR1 SGDLS, CDR2 YYNGEE. The CDR3 has 16 amino acids. J gave up 2 bases and V 7 bases, and 10 bases lay outside the gene matches. The CDR3 DNA is TGTGCCAGCGCTCGGGCAGGGGGCGTTAACACCGGGGAGCTGTTTTTT. The encoded protein is CASARAGGVNTGELFF.

The chain employs TRBV4-2 and TRBJ2-7; 12 bases align to TRBD2. The V and J ends lost 6 bases and 4 bases, in that order; junction bases with no gene match: 1. CDR1 and CDR2 (germline): LGHNA, YNFKEQ. The CDR3 consists of 13 residues. For the CDR3, the DNA is TGTGCCAGCAGACTAGCGGGAGGATACGAGCAGTACTTC. This encodes CASRLAGGYEQYF.

The chain uses TRBV18 and TRBJ1-1; 7 bases agree with TRBD1. The CDR3 extends over 16 amino acids. Germline V gene sequence: CDR1 KGHSH, CDR2 LQKENI. V was clipped by 4 bases and J by 2 bases; unmatched bases: 10. The CDR3 sequence is CASSQRRTGPNTEAFF. CDR3 nucleotides: TGTGCCAGCTCACAACGACGGACAGGACCAAACACTGAAGCTTTCTTT.

J is TRBJ1-2 and V is TRBV4-1, with 7 bases fitting TRBD1. CDR1 is MGHRA and CDR2 is YSYEKL in the germline V gene. The junction had 5 bases not matched to a gene; V was cut back by 5 bases and J by 2 bases. This CDR3 contains 14 residues. The CDR3 protein is CASSVRQGNYGYTF. CDR3 nucleotide sequence: TGCGCCAGCAGCGTTCGACAGGGCAACTATGGCTACACCTTC.

The V and J genes are TRBV5-4 and TRBJ2-5, with 8 bases aligning to TRBD1. Germline V gives CDR1 SGHNT, CDR2 YYREEE (reference sequence). This CDR3 region has 13 residues. J lost 4 bases, V lost 4 bases, and 3 bases had no gene match. The CDR3, as DNA: TGTGCCAGCAGCCAAGGACAGGGAGAGACCCAGTACTTC. Its protein product is CASSQGQGETQYF.

The chain couples TRBV10-2 to TRBJ2-3; possibly TRBD2 for D (5 bases). Per germline, CDR1 WSHSY and CDR2 SAAADI. The CDR3 is 13 residues long. V was trimmed by 0 bases and J by 4 bases, leaving 5 bases between them. The CDR3 reads CASSESGADTQYF. The CDR3 region has the DNA TGCGCCAGCAGTGAGTCGGGAGCAGATACGCAGTATTTT.

The chain couples TRBV27 to TRBJ1-1; 9 nucleotides agree with TRBD1. The CDR3 totals 16 residues. Germline values: CDR1 MNHEY, CDR2 SMNVEV (reference sequence). The V and J ends lost 6 bases and 3 bases, in that order; junction bases with no gene match: 11. The CDR3 coding sequence is TGTGCCAGCAGCTTAAATACAGGGGGCCTGGACACTGAAGCTTTCTTT. Translated, it gives CASSLNTGGLDTEAFF.

This clone was counted a single time. The chain has TRBV5-8 and TRBJ2-7; 9 nucleotides match TRBD1. CDR3 length: 16 residues. Trimming cost V 4 bases and J 1 base; bases outside gene matches: 9. Germline-derived CDR1 and CDR2 are SGHTS and YDEGEE. CDR3 sequence: CASSTGTGQGSYEQYF. As DNA, the CDR3 is TGTGCCAGCAGCACCGGGACAGGGCAAGGATCCTACGAGCAGTACTTC.

The CDR3 DNA sequence: TGTGCCAGCATTCGTGATGGGGGAACTACTGAAGCTTTCTTT. This gives the protein CASIRDGGTTEAFF. This chain joins TRBV6-6 and TRBJ1-1; D might be TRBD1 (5 bases). The CDR3 consists of 14 residues. Deletions cut 7 bases from V and 5 bases from J, with 17 bases between. Germline V gene sequence: CDR1 MNHNY, CDR2 SVGAGI (reference sequence).

V and J are TRBV5-4 and TRBJ2-1, with D tentatively TRBD1 (6 bases). Germline CDR1 and CDR2: SGHNT and YYREEE (reference sequence). The length of the CDR3 is 14 residues. Trimming removed 4 bases from V and 6 bases from J, with 14 bases in between. CDR3 residues: CASSLGGAGNEQFF. The CDR3 bases are TGTGCCAGCAGCCTAGGGGGAGCTGGCAATGAGCAGTTCTTC.